These T cell receptor beta chains were read from a single sample in a study of cytomegalovirus exposure and HLA in healthy donors. Repertoires were generated with immunoSEQ multiplex PCR, while TCRdb's copy carries only in-frame clones and drops some. The sample carries about 120,000 clones, approximately 8% recorded once. Material: PBMCs. These receptors were obtained from a woman aged 40-49 years in good health and CMV-seropositive. Both conserved end residues are part of each CDR3. The D gene is left open where the match is weak. Clone size is not always given. Where it is, it says once, few, many or a class for expanded clones.

V	length	size	J	D	DNA	CDR3
TRBV7-3	15	-	TRBJ2-1	-	TGTGCCAGCAGCTTAGGCAGGGCAAGGGACAATGAGCAGTTCTTC	CASSLGRARDNEQFF
TRBV7-6	15	few	TRBJ2-7	TRBD2	TGTGCCAGCAGCTTAGGACTAGCGGGGTTCTACGAGCAGTACTTC	CASSLGLAGFYEQYF
TRBV6-1	14	few	TRBJ1-4	-	TGTGCCAGCAGTGGGACTTTCCGAGCAGAAAAACTGTTTTTT	CASSGTFRAEKLFF
TRBV5-4	18	few	TRBJ2-2	TRBD1	TGTGCCAGCAGCCCGGGACAGGGGACCCCACGAGGCACCGGGGAGCTGTTTTTT	CASSPGQGTPRGTGELFF
TRBV6-4	15	-	TRBJ1-3	-	TGTGCCAGCAAGAAATTACAGGCATCTGGAAACACCATATATTTT	CASKKLQASGNTIYF
TRBV19	15	-	TRBJ1-2	-	TGTGCCAGTAGTACAGACAGGACTCCTAACTATGGCTACACCTTC	CASSTDRTPNYGYTF
TRBV27	14	-	TRBJ1-1	-	TGTGCCAGCAGTCCAGGGACATCGGTTGTGAGGGCTTTCTTT	CASSPGTSVVRAFF
TRBV5-6	13	few	TRBJ1-5	-	TGTGCCAGCAGCTTGGGGCCCGCCCAGCCCCAGCATTTT	CASSLGPAQPQHF
TRBV7-8	14	few	TRBJ1-1	-	TGTGCCAGCAGCTTGGGCCAGGTGAACACTGAAGCTTTCTTT	CASSLGQVNTEAFF
TRBV7-6	15	-	TRBJ2-1	TRBD2	TGTGCCAGCAGCCCTCCCGCGGGGGCCTACAATGAGCAGTTCTTC	CASSPPAGAYNEQFF
TRBV10-3	14	-	TRBJ1-1	TRBD1	TGTGCCATCAGTGCGGGGACAGAGAACACTGAAGCTTTCTTT	CAISAGTENTEAFF
TRBV5-1	15	few	TRBJ2-7	TRBD1	TGCGCCAGCAGCCTGGGGGAACAGGGGGTCTACGAGCAGTACTTC	CASSLGEQGVYEQYF
TRBV5-1	13	few	TRBJ1-1	-	TGCGCCAGCAGCTCAAATTCAGGGCCTGAAGCTTTCTTT	CASSSNSGPEAFF
TRBV30	17	few	TRBJ1-4	TRBD1	TGTGCCTGGAGCTGGGGACAGGCTACATTAGTTAATGAAAAACTGTTTTTT	CAWSWGQATLVNEKLFF